This section outlines one TCR beta chain sequence together with its context. This receptor's antigen is unknown. No base quality information exists; no much larger clone differs at one position. The sample comes from a study of CD8 T cells in Susac syndrome (dated by TCRdb to between 2018 and 2021). Study-level background: Repertoire sequencing was used to test whether CD8+ T cell activation and differentiation in Susac syndrome was antigen driven. What the work shows at the level of the full study, not this receptor alone: The number of individuals in the TCR sequencing and HLA analysis was recognized as being relatively small.

Peripheral blood CD8+ and CD4+ T cells from healthy donors, Susac syndrome patients and multiple sclerosis patients were profiled by high-throughput TCR beta sequencing. Healthy donors were included as age- and sex-matched controls. Bulk CD8+ and CD4+ T cells were purified magnetically by negative isolation, whereas CD8+ TEMRA cells were enriched by FACS. Blood was collected in EDTA tubes and processed within 24 hours, with PBMCs isolated through density gradient centrifugation. PBMCs destined for TCR sequencing were cryopreserved in liquid nitrogen and later thawed in a 37 °C water bath. The sorted or isolated CD4+, CD8+ and CD8+ TEMRA cells had a purity of 90% or higher. RNA was extracted using the RNeasy kit, and about 0.45 to 1 ug of the RNA was reverse transcribed with random hexamers. The immunoSEQ multiplex PCR assay, covering 54 Vbeta and 13 Jbeta segments, was used to amplify TCR beta CDR3 regions. PCR amplification bias was corrected by using a synthetic template baseline for primer optimization and computational correction. For the original study's pipeline: Reads were annotated to V, D and J genes per IMGT and analyzed with immunoSEQ Analyzer, keeping only productive sequences. To calculate clonality, Shannon entropy was normalized by log2 of the number of productive unique sequences and then subtracted from one. For each patient and control, public and private clones were evaluated among the 100 most prevalent clones. A clone was defined as Susac-specific if it was absent from the healthy and MS cohorts, from some 980 published viral clones and from other ImmuneACCESS disease sequences. TCRdb redid the processing of the public reads, applying fastp at Q25 and MiXCR, and retained in-frame beta chains. Every distinct CDR3 protein forms one entry, paired with its most common genes and DNA. It is TCRdb's table, rather than the study itself, that gives the V and J calls and clone size. The table for this sample lists 150,000 to 200,000 distinct CDR3 sequences; roughly 94% of them were counted only once. The leading ten clones occupy 0.065% to 0.1% of the sample.

Sequenced: CD4+ T cells from PBMCs. The receptor comes from a human donor in good health.

The CDR3 reads CASSARQGETQYF. The sequenced DNA: TGTGCCAGCAGCGCCCGACAGGGTGAGACCCAGTACTTC. The V gene is TRBV9 and the J gene is TRBJ2-5; 7 bases in the junction line up with TRBD1. Ends trimmed: V by 3 bases, J by 5 bases; bases unmatched to a gene: 4. The CDR3 starts with the cysteine, ends with the phenylalanine, and has 13 residues. Only the CDR3 region is kept as DNA, spanning 39 bases read in frame from base 1. Reading the germline V gene gives CDR1 SGDLS and CDR2 YYNGEE.